These T cell receptor beta chains were read from a single sample in a study of metastatic and nonmetastatic thyroid tumors. TCRdb called clones again from the PCR reads with MiXCR. The repertoire holds roughly 17,000 clones, with about 24% as singletons. The material sequenced was tumor tissue. The receptors were sampled from a male donor with papillary thyroid cancer or a benign thyroid nodule (not recorded which). Some clones in this sample may be carry-over from other donors' samples. CDR3s include the opening cysteine and the closing phenylalanine or tryptophan. The order of the fields is clone size, D gene, J gene, V gene, CDR3 DNA, CDR3 protein. D genes are given only for firm matches. Where a row states a size, it is once, few, many or the class of an expanded clone; other rows omit it.

size: many
D: -
J: TRBJ2-5
V: TRBV27
DNA: TGTGCCAGCAGTCTGGAAGGGGGGCGGGAGACCCAGTACTTC
CDR3: CASSLEGGRETQYF

size: -
D: -
J: TRBJ2-7
V: TRBV7-2
DNA: TGTGCCAGCAGCTTAGGGACGGTCGGCGAGCAGTACTTC
CDR3: CASSLGTVGEQYF

size: -
D: TRBD2
J: TRBJ2-7
V: TRBV28
DNA: TGTGCCAGCAGTACCGTGACTAGCGGGAGCGCGGATTCCGAGCAGTACTTC
CDR3: CASSTVTSGSADSEQYF

size: medium-sized
D: -
J: TRBJ1-2
V: TRBV6-2/TRBV6-3
DNA: TGTGCCAGCAGTTACGTCCGAGTAGAGGGCTACACCTTC
CDR3: CASSYVRVEGYTF

size: many
D: -
J: TRBJ2-3
V: TRBV15
DNA: TGTGCCACCAGCAGAGATCTAGGGTCAGATACGCAGTATTTT
CDR3: CATSRDLGSDTQYF

size: medium-sized
D: -
J: TRBJ1-1
V: TRBV6-1
DNA: TGTGCCAGCAGTTTAAGGGGGGCTGAAGCTTTCTTT
CDR3: CASSLRGAEAFF

size: few
D: TRBD1
J: TRBJ2-5
V: TRBV6-1
DNA: TGTGCCAGCAGCGCCGGGACAGGGGTCCCAATTTCGGTGACCCAGTACTTC
CDR3: CASSAGTGVPISVTQYF

size: medium-sized
D: -
J: TRBJ2-1
V: TRBV10-3
DNA: TGTGCCATCAGGGCGGCGGGACTCCTAGACAATGAGCAGTTCTTC
CDR3: CAIRAAGLLDNEQFF

size: few
D: TRBD2
J: TRBJ2-7
V: TRBV19
DNA: TGTGCCAGTAGTATGTTTACTAGCGGGAGATACGAGCAGTACTTC
CDR3: CASSMFTSGRYEQYF

size: -
D: -
J: TRBJ2-3
V: TRBV12-3/TRBV12-4
DNA: TGTGCCATCAGCAATAGGTATACGCAGTATTTT
CDR3: CAISNRYTQYF

size: -
D: TRBD1
J: TRBJ1-2
V: TRBV20-1
DNA: TGCAGTGCTGGGACAGGGCGGGACTATGGCTACACCTTC
CDR3: CSAGTGRDYGYTF

size: few
D: -
J: TRBJ2-7
V: TRBV6-1
DNA: TGTGCCAGCAGTGAATGGCACATAGAGGCCTACGAGCAATACTTC
CDR3: CASSEWHIEAYEQYF

size: -
D: -
J: TRBJ2-1
V: TRBV14
DNA: TGTGCCAGCAGCCCTACTTTGGGACTCAGCTCCTACAATGAGCAGTTCTTC
CDR3: CASSPTLGLSSYNEQFF

size: -
D: -
J: TRBJ1-1
V: TRBV20-1
DNA: TGCAGTGCTAGAGATAATTTGGGCACTGAAGCTTTCTTT
CDR3: CSARDNLGTEAFF

size: many
D: -
J: TRBJ1-2
V: TRBV3-1
DNA: TGTGCCAGCAGCGGGGACGGGATCTCATATGGCTACACCTTC
CDR3: CASSGDGISYGYTF

size: many
D: -
J: TRBJ1-3
V: TRBV9
DNA: TGTGCCAGCAGCGTAGCCTGGGAACTTGGAAACACCATATATTTT
CDR3: CASSVAWELGNTIYF

size: many
D: -
J: TRBJ2-3
V: TRBV28
DNA: TGTGCCAGCAGTTTAAAGTGGGTGTCGGATACGCAGTATTTT
CDR3: CASSLKWVSDTQYF

size: many
D: -
J: TRBJ2-7
V: TRBV16
DNA: TGTGCCAGCAGCCAATGGATCACCTACGAGCAGTACTTC
CDR3: CASSQWITYEQYF

size: once
D: -
J: TRBJ2-7
V: TRBV3-1
DNA: TGTGCCAGCAGCCAAGGAACCGTAGCCTACGAGCAGTACTTC
CDR3: CASSQGTVAYEQYF

size: many
D: -
J: TRBJ1-3
V: TRBV30
DNA: TGTGCCTGGAACACCGAAACTGGAAACACCATATATTTT
CDR3: CAWNTETGNTIYF

size: few
D: TRBD2
J: TRBJ2-7
V: TRBV6-2/TRBV6-3
DNA: TGTGCCAGCAGTTACTCCCTAGCGGGGGGGCACGAGCAGTACTTC
CDR3: CASSYSLAGGHEQYF

size: -
D: -
J: TRBJ2-7
V: TRBV7-2
DNA: TGTGCCAGCAGCCCTAGGAGGGACGCCGAGCAGTACTTC
CDR3: CASSPRRDAEQYF

size: many
D: TRBD2
J: TRBJ2-4
V: TRBV7-2
DNA: TGTGCCAGCAGCCCGTCGGGACTAGCGGGAAACATTCAGTACTTC
CDR3: CASSPSGLAGNIQYF

size: few
D: -
J: TRBJ2-7
V: TRBV19
DNA: TGTGCCAGTAGTAACACAGACAGGCTCTACGAGCAGTACTTC
CDR3: CASSNTDRLYEQYF

size: -
D: TRBD1
J: TRBJ2-7
V: TRBV5-1
DNA: TGCGCCAGCAGCTTGGAAGGGACAGGGGCCTACGAGCAGTACTTC
CDR3: CASSLEGTGAYEQYF

size: many
D: TRBD1
J: TRBJ2-3
V: TRBV10-1
DNA: TGCGCCAGCAGTGACTCCGGGACAGGCTTCACAGATACGCAGTATTTT
CDR3: CASSDSGTGFTDTQYF

size: -
D: -
J: TRBJ2-1
V: TRBV28
DNA: TGTGCCAGCAGCCAAGGGACCCTCTTAACCTACGACAATGAGCAGTTCTTC
CDR3: CASSQGTLLTYDNEQFF

size: few
D: -
J: TRBJ2-7
V: TRBV6-6
DNA: TGTGCCAGCAGTTACCCGGCAAGGGACAGAGGGAGGGGTGAGCAGTACTTC
CDR3: CASSYPARDRGRGEQYF

size: many
D: TRBD2
J: TRBJ2-7
V: TRBV20-1
DNA: TGCAGTGCTGTCCCCGGGACTAGCGGGAGCTCCTACGAGCAGTACTTC
CDR3: CSAVPGTSGSSYEQYF

size: many
D: -
J: TRBJ1-1
V: TRBV7-9
DNA: TGTGCCAGCACGCTGGGCACTGAAGCTTTCTTT
CDR3: CASTLGTEAFF

size: -
D: -
J: TRBJ2-5
V: TRBV2
DNA: TGTGCCAGCGATACCTTGACTAGCCAAGAGACCCAGTACTTC
CDR3: CASDTLTSQETQYF

size: -
D: TRBD1
J: TRBJ2-5
V: TRBV3-1
DNA: TGTGCCAGCAGCCGGTCTACGGGACAGGGAGGGGAGACCCAGTACTTC
CDR3: CASSRSTGQGGETQYF

size: many
D: TRBD2
J: TRBJ2-5
V: TRBV6-1
DNA: TGTGCCAGCAGCACTACCCTTGGACTAGCGGGCGACCAAGAGACCCTGTACTTC
CDR3: CASSTTLGLAGDQETLYF

size: -
D: -
J: TRBJ2-1
V: TRBV12-3/TRBV12-4
DNA: TGTGCCAGCACCTCCCAGGGCGGCTTTGCCAATGAGCAGTTCTTC
CDR3: CASTSQGGFANEQFF

size: few
D: -
J: TRBJ2-7
V: TRBV6-1
DNA: TGTGCCAGCGTCCCCCGGGGGCGGCGCTACGAGCAGTACTTC
CDR3: CASVPRGRRYEQYF

size: few
D: -
J: TRBJ2-2
V: TRBV12-3/TRBV12-4
DNA: TGTGCCAGCAGTTTAGGCAGCCCGACCGGGGAGCTGTTTTTT
CDR3: CASSLGSPTGELFF

size: -
D: -
J: TRBJ2-3
V: TRBV11-1
DNA: TGTGCCAGCAGCCCCGATACCTCCTACACAGATACGCAGTATTTT
CDR3: CASSPDTSYTDTQYF

size: many
D: -
J: TRBJ1-4
V: TRBV20-1
DNA: TGCAGTGCTGAGACGGAAACTAATGAAAAACTGTTTTTT
CDR3: CSAETETNEKLFF

size: -
D: -
J: TRBJ2-7
V: TRBV10-3
DNA: TGTGCCATCAGGGAAGTGGGGGAGCATCAGTACTTC
CDR3: CAIREVGEHQYF

size: -
D: -
J: TRBJ1-2
V: TRBV28
DNA: TGTGCCAGCAGTCTACCCCCGACCCTGGCAGGGAGTTACTATGGCTACACCTTC
CDR3: CASSLPPTLAGSYYGYTF

size: few
D: -
J: TRBJ2-7
V: TRBV2
DNA: TGTGCCAGCAGTGCGTACTTGGAGGAGAGGCAGTACTTC
CDR3: CASSAYLEERQYF

size: few
D: -
J: TRBJ2-2
V: TRBV27
DNA: TGTGCCAGCAGTTACGGGGGGCTCGTCACCGGGGAGCTGTTTTTT
CDR3: CASSYGGLVTGELFF

size: many
D: TRBD2
J: TRBJ2-1
V: TRBV6-1
DNA: TGTGCCAGCAACAGCGGGGGGGCCAATGAGCAGTTCTTC
CDR3: CASNSGGANEQFF

size: -
D: TRBD1
J: TRBJ2-7
V: TRBV30
DNA: TGTGCCTGGACTAGGACAGGGTCCTCCCACGAGCAGTACTTC
CDR3: CAWTRTGSSHEQYF

size: -
D: -
J: TRBJ2-7
V: TRBV30
DNA: TGTGCCTGGAGTGTACAGGAGCGGGTGATTATTTTAGGGCAGTACTTC
CDR3: CAWSVQERVIILGQYF

size: few
D: -
J: TRBJ2-3
V: TRBV2
DNA: TGTGCCAGCAGCCCCGGGACAACTAGCACAGATACGCAGTATTTT
CDR3: CASSPGTTSTDTQYF

size: many
D: -
J: TRBJ2-1
V: TRBV5-1
DNA: TGCGCCAGCAGCGCAACCCACCTAACCTACAATGAGCAGTTCTTC
CDR3: CASSATHLTYNEQFF

size: -
D: -
J: TRBJ2-5
V: TRBV28
DNA: TGTGCCAGTCGTTGGACTTCTTTAGAGACCCAGTACTTC
CDR3: CASRWTSLETQYF

size: many
D: TRBD1
J: TRBJ1-5
V: TRBV3-1
DNA: TGTGCCAGCAGCCAAGGTACAGGGGGGAATCAGCCCCAGCATTTT
CDR3: CASSQGTGGNQPQHF

size: -
D: TRBD1
J: TRBJ1-1
V: TRBV28
DNA: TGTGCCAGCAGCGGAGACAGGGCCCTAGACACTGAAGCTTTCTTT
CDR3: CASSGDRALDTEAFF

size: -
D: -
J: TRBJ2-7
V: TRBV5-6
DNA: TGTGCCAGCATCCTTTGGCTCCTCGAGCAGTACTTC
CDR3: CASILWLLEQYF

size: medium-sized
D: -
J: TRBJ2-7
V: TRBV6-1
DNA: TGTGCCAGCAGCCTTGACATGGACAGTCTCTACGAGCAGTACTTC
CDR3: CASSLDMDSLYEQYF

size: many
D: -
J: TRBJ1-5
V: TRBV28
DNA: TGTGCCAGCAGTTTTGGATTAGGAAGGGGGAATCAGCCCCAGCATTTT
CDR3: CASSFGLGRGNQPQHF